This record looks at one T cell receptor beta chain sequence and its context. The data stem from a study of T-cell memory formation after mild COVID-19. TCRdb reprocessed the 5' RACE reads via MiXCR and lists one record per CDR3 protein. Of roughly 370,000 distinct CDR3 sequences in the sample, about 16% were seen once. The V and J ends lost 0 bases and 2 bases, in that order; junction bases with no gene match: 6. Germline CDR1 reads DFQATT; CDR2 reads SNEGSKA (reference sequence). The CDR3 spans 15 residues. The origin of this receptor is a man aged 18-30 years who had mild COVID-19 (a few samples of this study predate the infection). Cell type and time point are not known. Material: PBMCs or a T cell subset sorted from them (not recorded which). This chain joins TRBV20-1 and TRBJ1-1, with 7 bases lining up with TRBD1. DNA for the CDR3: TGCAGTGCTAGAGATAAAGGGGGCTTCAACACTGAAGCTTTCTTT. Protein: CSARDKGGFNTEAFF.